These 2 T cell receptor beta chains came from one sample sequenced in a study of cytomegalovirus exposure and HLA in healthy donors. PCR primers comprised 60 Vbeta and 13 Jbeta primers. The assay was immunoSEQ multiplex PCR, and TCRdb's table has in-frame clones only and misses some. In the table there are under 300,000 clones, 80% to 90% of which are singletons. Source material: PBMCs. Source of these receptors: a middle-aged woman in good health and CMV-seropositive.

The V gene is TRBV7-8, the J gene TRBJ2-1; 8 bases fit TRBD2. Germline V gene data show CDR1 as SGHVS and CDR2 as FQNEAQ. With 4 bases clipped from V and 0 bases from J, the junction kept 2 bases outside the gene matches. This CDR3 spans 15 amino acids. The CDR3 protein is CASSSGLASYNEQFF. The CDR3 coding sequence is TGTGCCAGCAGCTCCGGACTAGCCTCCTACAATGAGCAGTTCTTC.

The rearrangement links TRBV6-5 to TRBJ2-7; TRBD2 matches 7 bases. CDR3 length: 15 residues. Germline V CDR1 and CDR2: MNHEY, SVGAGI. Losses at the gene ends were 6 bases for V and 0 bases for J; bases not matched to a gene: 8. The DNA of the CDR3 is TGTGCCAGCAGAATGACTAGCCACGTCTCCTACGAGCAGTACTTC. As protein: CASRMTSHVSYEQYF.